This is a list of T cell receptor beta chains from one sample in a study of T cells after yellow fever vaccination. TCRdb used MiXCR to reprocess the 5' RACE reads, holding one entry per CDR3 protein. In the table there are about 260,000 distinct CDR3 sequences, around 5.2% of which are singletons. Sequencing used CD4+ T cells sorted from PBMCs, obtained on the day of the yellow fever booster vaccination. The receptors come from a man between 18 and 35 years old who received the YFV17D yellow fever vaccine. Each CDR3 is given with its conserved first and last residue. The order of the fields is V gene, J gene, D gene, clone size, CDR3 protein, CDR3 DNA. The D gene is left open where the match is weak. Only some rows state a clone size, as once, few, many or a class for expanded clones.

>TRBV23-1|TRBJ1-6|.|few
CASSPMIQTSSYNSPLHF
TGCGCCAGCAGTCCGATGATACAGACGAGCTCCTATAATTCACCCCTCCACTTT
>TRBV10-3|TRBJ2-5|TRBD1|many
CAVGTGGETQYF
TGTGCCGTTGGGACAGGGGGAGAGACCCAGTACTTC
>TRBV6-1|TRBJ2-5|.|.
CALETQYF
TGTGCCTTAGAGACCCAGTACTTC
>TRBV12-3/TRBV12-4|TRBJ2-3|TRBD2|many
CASSWASGGDRTDTQYF
TGTGCCAGCAGTTGGGCTAGCGGGGGGGACCGCACAGATACGCAGTATTTT
>TRBV15|TRBJ2-5|.|.
CATSRASKETQYF
TGTGCCACCAGCAGGGCTAGTAAAGAGACCCAGTACTTC
>TRBV7-2|TRBJ2-1|TRBD2|many
CASSRSGAYNEQFF
TGTGCCAGCAGTAGGAGCGGGGCCTACAATGAGCAGTTCTTC
>TRBV5-1|TRBJ2-2|TRBD1|many
CASSIPGQGAVTGELFF
TGCGCCAGCAGCATCCCGGGACAGGGGGCTGTAACCGGGGAGCTGTTTTTT
>TRBV11-1|TRBJ1-1|.|many
CASSLEGQQNTEAFF
TGTGCCAGCAGCTTAGAAGGGCAGCAGAACACTGAAGCTTTCTTT
>TRBV3-1|TRBJ2-5|.|.
CASSPRTGAGGTQYF
TGTGCCAGCAGTCCAAGAACCGGGGCCGGTGGGACCCAGTACTTC
>TRBV6-1|TRBJ1-1|.|few
CASRSLWATEAFF
TGTGCCAGCAGGAGCCTGTGGGCTACTGAAGCTTTCTTT
>TRBV7-3|TRBJ2-7|.|few
CASSLGTHGKQYF
TGTGCCAGCAGCTTAGGGACACACGGAAAGCAGTACTTC
>TRBV4-1|TRBJ2-4|.|.
CASSTGILAKNIQYF
TGCGCCAGCAGTACAGGGATATTAGCCAAAAACATTCAGTACTTC
>TRBV10-3|TRBJ2-1|.|.
CAITSRHLNEQFF
TGTGCCATCACGTCCAGGCACCTCAATGAGCAGTTCTTC
>TRBV20-1|TRBJ1-5|.|few
CSARESRNQPQHF
TGCAGTGCTAGAGAGTCTCGAAATCAGCCCCAGCATTTT
>TRBV3-1|TRBJ1-1|.|many
CASSQDGAAEAFF
TGTGCCAGCAGCCAAGACGGGGCGGCTGAGGCTTTCTTT
>TRBV30|TRBJ2-3|.|.
CAWSFQGRGTDTQYF
TGTGCCTGGAGTTTCCAGGGGAGAGGCACAGATACGCAGTATTTT
>TRBV19|TRBJ1-4|TRBD1|few
CATNDRGNEKLFF
TGTGCCACCAACGACAGGGGTAATGAAAAACTGTTTTTT
>TRBV7-2|TRBJ1-2|.|.
CASSLATVYYTF
TGTGCCAGCAGCTTAGCGACGGTTTACTACACCTTC
>TRBV5-1|TRBJ2-3|TRBD1|many
CASSLGQGETDTQYF
TGCGCCAGCAGCTTGGGACAGGGTGAGACAGATACGCAGTATTTT
>TRBV4-1|TRBJ2-5|TRBD2|few
CASSPGLAGGKTQYF
TGCGCCAGCAGCCCAGGACTAGCGGGGGGAAAGACCCAGTACTTC
>TRBV4-2|TRBJ2-2|.|many
CASSQDSAPVGTGELFF
TGTGCCAGCAGCCAAGACTCGGCCCCGGTGGGAACCGGGGAGCTGTTTTTT
>TRBV6-5|TRBJ2-3|TRBD2|.
CASSYGAGGRDTQYF
TGTGCCAGCAGTTACGGGGCGGGGGGGCGTGATACGCAGTATTTT
>TRBV15|TRBJ2-1|.|many
CATSRDPRDPSYNEQFF
TGTGCCACCAGCAGAGATCCGCGGGATCCCTCCTACAATGAGCAGTTCTTC
>TRBV5-1|TRBJ2-5|TRBD1|.
CASSLMTGGEETQYF
TGCGCCAGCAGCTTGATGACAGGGGGCGAAGAGACCCAGTACTTC
>TRBV6-2/TRBV6-3|TRBJ1-5|TRBD1|few
CASSYRQGEVPQHF
TGTGCCAGCAGTTACAGACAGGGCGAGGTGCCCCAGCATTTT
>TRBV20-1|TRBJ1-5|.|many
CSARVGHAPYGNQPQHF
TGCAGTGCTAGAGTCGGACACGCACCCTATGGCAATCAGCCCCAGCATTTT
>TRBV29-1|TRBJ2-6|.|.
CSVGIGLSGANVLTF
TGCAGCGTTGGAATAGGGCTCTCTGGGGCCAACGTCCTGACTTTC
>TRBV20-1|TRBJ2-5|.|many
CSAIRETQYF
TGCAGTGCTATACGGGAGACCCAGTACTTC
>TRBV7-2|TRBJ2-7|.|many
CASSPSSAPPDYEQYF
TGTGCCAGCAGCCCCTCTAGCGCGCCACCGGACTACGAGCAGTACTTC
>TRBV11-2|TRBJ1-2|.|many
CASTTDRINYGYTF
TGTGCCAGCACCACCGACAGAATTAACTATGGCTACACCTTC
>TRBV7-9|TRBJ1-5|.|few
CASSRHNSNQPQHF
TGTGCCAGCAGCCGACATAATAGCAATCAGCCCCAGCATTTT
>TRBV24-1|TRBJ1-6|.|.
CATSVGGRRIGRILHF
TGTGCCACCAGTGTTGGGGGACGGAGGATAGGCCGAATCCTCCACTTT
>TRBV5-8|TRBJ1-1|.|few
CASSLFGFGLSAGVTEAFF
TGTGCCAGCAGCTTGTTTGGTTTCGGTCTTTCCGCAGGGGTAACTGAAGCTTTCTTT
>TRBV5-1|TRBJ1-6|.|many
CASSLGTGRGDLNSPLHF
TGCGCCAGCAGCTTGGGTACGGGAAGGGGTGACCTTAATTCACCCCTCCACTTT
>TRBV6-1|TRBJ2-5|.|few
CASSEQGQGETQYF
TGTGCCAGCAGTGAACAGGGGCAAGGGGAGACCCAGTACTTC
>TRBV12-3/TRBV12-4|TRBJ1-3|TRBD1|few
CASNRQGLTGDTIYF
TGTGCCAGCAACCGACAGGGCCTAACAGGGGACACCATATATTTT
>TRBV20-1|TRBJ1-1|.|many
CSAKRPSGDAFF
TGCAGTGCTAAACGGCCCTCAGGGGACGCTTTCTTT
>TRBV6-6|TRBJ1-1|TRBD1|few
CASSLAQGAIFF
TGTGCCAGCAGTCTGGCCCAGGGGGCAATTTTCTTT
>TRBV7-2|TRBJ1-5|.|few
CASSWTVNSNQPQHF
TGTGCCAGCAGCTGGACAGTTAATAGCAATCAGCCCCAGCATTTT
>TRBV7-3|TRBJ2-1|.|.
CASSSPSREQFF
TGTGCCAGCAGCTCCCCTTCTCGGGAGCAGTTCTTC
>TRBV5-1|TRBJ2-5|.|few
CASSLNAGARETQYF
TGCGCCAGCAGCTTGAATGCGGGGGCGAGAGAGACCCAGTACTTC